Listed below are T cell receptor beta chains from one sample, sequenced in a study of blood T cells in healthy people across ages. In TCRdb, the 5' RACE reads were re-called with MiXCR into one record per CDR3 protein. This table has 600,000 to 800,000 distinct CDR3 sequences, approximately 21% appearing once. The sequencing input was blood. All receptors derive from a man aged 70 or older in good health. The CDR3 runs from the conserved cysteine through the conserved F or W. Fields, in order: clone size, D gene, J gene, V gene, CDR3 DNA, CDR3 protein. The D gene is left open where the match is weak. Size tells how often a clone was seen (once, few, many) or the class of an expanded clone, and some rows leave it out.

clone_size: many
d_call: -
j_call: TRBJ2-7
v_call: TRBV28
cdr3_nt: TGTGCCAGCAGCTTAGCCGCCGCCTACGAGCAGTACTTC
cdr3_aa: CASSLAAAYEQYF

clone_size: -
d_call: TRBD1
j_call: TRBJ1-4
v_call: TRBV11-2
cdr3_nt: TGTGCCAGCAGCCCTCGACAGGGCAGTCGAACTAATGAAAAACTGTTTTTT
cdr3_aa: CASSPRQGSRTNEKLFF

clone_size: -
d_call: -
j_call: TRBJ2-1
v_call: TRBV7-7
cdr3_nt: TGTGCTAGCAGCTTAGTGTTGGGGGCTGAGCAGTTCTTC
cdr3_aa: CASSLVLGAEQFF

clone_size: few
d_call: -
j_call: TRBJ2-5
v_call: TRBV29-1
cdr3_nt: TGCAGCGTTGAGAGGGGATCAGGGAAAGAGACCCAGTACTTC
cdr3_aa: CSVERGSGKETQYF

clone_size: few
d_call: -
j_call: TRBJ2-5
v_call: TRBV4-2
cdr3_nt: TGTGCCAGCAGCCAAGATTGGGGAGAGACCCAGTACTTC
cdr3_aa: CASSQDWGETQYF

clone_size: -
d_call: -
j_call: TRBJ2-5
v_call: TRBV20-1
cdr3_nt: TGCAGTGCCCAAGATCCGGGCCTAGGGCGGGAGACCCAGTACTTC
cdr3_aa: CSAQDPGLGRETQYF

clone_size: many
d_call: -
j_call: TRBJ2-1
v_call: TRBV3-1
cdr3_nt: TGTGCCAGCAGCCAAGAACAGAGTAAGCAGTTCTTC
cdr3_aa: CASSQEQSKQFF

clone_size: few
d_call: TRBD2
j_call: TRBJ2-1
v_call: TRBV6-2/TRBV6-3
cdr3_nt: TGTGCCAGCAGTTACCCCGGGACTAGCAGGGCCAATGAGCAGTTCTTC
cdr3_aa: CASSYPGTSRANEQFF

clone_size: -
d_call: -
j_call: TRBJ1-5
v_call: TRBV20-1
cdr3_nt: TGCAGTGCTAGAGACAGGGTCGGGCAGCCCCAGCATTTT
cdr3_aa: CSARDRVGQPQHF

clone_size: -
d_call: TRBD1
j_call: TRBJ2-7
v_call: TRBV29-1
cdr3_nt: TGCAGCGTTTCCGGGACAGGGATGGGCGAGCAGTACTTC
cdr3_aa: CSVSGTGMGEQYF

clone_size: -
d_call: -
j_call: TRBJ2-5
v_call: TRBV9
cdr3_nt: TGTGCCAGCAGCGTAAGACTATGGGATGAGACCCAGTACTTC
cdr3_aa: CASSVRLWDETQYF

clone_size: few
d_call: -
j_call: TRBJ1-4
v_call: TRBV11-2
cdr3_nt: TGTGCCAGCAGCTCCCCTTCAACTAATGAAAAACTGTTTTTT
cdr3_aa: CASSSPSTNEKLFF

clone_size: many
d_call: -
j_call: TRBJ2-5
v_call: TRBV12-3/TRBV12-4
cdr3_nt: TGTGCCAGCAGTACTGGGGACCGCCATGGAGGAGAGACCCAGTACTTC
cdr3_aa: CASSTGDRHGGETQYF

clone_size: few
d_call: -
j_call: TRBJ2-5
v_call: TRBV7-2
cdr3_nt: TGTGCCAGCAGCTTAGCAACGGACTTTCAAGAGACCCAGTACTTC
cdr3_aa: CASSLATDFQETQYF

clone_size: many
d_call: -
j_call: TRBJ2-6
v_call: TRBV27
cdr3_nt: TGTGCCAGCAGTTTTCAGGGGACTGGGGCCAACGTCCTGACTTTC
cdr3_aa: CASSFQGTGANVLTF

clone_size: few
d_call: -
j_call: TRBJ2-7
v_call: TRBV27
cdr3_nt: TGTGCCAGCAGATTATCTCTCTCTCCCTACGAGCAGTACTTC
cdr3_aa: CASRLSLSPYEQYF

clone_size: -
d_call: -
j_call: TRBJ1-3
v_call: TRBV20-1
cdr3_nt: TGCAGTGCTAGAGCCGACACAGTTGGAAACACCATATATTTT
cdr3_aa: CSARADTVGNTIYF

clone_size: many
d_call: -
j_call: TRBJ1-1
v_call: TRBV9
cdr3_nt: TGTGCCAGCAGCGTAGAGATGAACACTGAAGCTTTCTTT
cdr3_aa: CASSVEMNTEAFF

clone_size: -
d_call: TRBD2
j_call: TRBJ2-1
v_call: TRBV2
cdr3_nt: TGTGCCAGCAGTGACGCAGGACTAGCGGATTCCTACAATGAGCAGTTCTTC
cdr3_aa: CASSDAGLADSYNEQFF

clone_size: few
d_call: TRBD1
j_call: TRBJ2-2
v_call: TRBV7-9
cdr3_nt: TGTGCCAGCAGCTTTCCGACAGGGGACAGCACCGGGGAGCTGTTTTTT
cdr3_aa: CASSFPTGDSTGELFF

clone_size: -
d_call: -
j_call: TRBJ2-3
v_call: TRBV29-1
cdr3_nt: TGCAGCGTTCGATACGGTACTGATACGCAGTATTTT
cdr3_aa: CSVRYGTDTQYF

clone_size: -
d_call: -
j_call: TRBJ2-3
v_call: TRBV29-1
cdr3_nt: TGCAGCGTCTACTTGGGGTGGACAGATACGCAGTATTTT
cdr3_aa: CSVYLGWTDTQYF

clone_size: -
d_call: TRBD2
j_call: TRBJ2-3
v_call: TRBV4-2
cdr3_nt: TGTGCCAGCAGCCAAGATGGGTACTCTAGCGGGACTACAGATACGCAGTATTTT
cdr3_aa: CASSQDGYSSGTTDTQYF

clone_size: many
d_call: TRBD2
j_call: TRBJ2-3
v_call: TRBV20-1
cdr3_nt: TGCAGTGCTAGGGGAGCGGGAGGTGGAAATACGCAGTATTTT
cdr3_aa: CSARGAGGGNTQYF

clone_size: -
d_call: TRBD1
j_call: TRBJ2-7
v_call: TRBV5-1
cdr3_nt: TGCGCCAGCAGCATCTCGACAGGGGACTACGAGCAGTACTTC
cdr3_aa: CASSISTGDYEQYF

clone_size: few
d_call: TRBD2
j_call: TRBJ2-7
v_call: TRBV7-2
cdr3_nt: TGTGCCAGCAGCTTAGTACCGGGAGGGGGGCTCTACGAGCAGTACTTC
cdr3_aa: CASSLVPGGGLYEQYF

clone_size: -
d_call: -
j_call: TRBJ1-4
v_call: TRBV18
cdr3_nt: TGTGCCAGCTCACCCCCGGGGGGGAGTGAAAAACTGTTTTTT
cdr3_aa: CASSPPGGSEKLFF

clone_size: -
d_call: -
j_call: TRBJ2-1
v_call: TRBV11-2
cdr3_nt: TGTGCCAGCAGCTTAGTTCGAGGTTTGGGAAGTGAGCAGTTCTTC
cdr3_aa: CASSLVRGLGSEQFF

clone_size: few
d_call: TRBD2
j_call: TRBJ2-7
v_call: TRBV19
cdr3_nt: TGTGCCAGTAGTATAGAAGGGACTAGCGGGAGTGACTACGAGCAGTACTTC
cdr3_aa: CASSIEGTSGSDYEQYF

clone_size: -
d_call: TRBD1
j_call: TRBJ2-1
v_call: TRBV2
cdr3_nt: TGTGCCAGCAGTGAACTCACAGGGGGTGATGAGCAGTTCTTC
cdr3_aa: CASSELTGGDEQFF

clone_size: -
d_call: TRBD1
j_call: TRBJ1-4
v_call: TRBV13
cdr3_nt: TGTGCCAGCAGCTTACACAGGGGATCTGAAAAACTGTTTTTT
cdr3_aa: CASSLHRGSEKLFF

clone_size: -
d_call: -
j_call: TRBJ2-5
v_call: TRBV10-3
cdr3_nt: TGTGCCATCAGTGAGACGGCAGTGGAGACCCAGTACTTC
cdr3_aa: CAISETAVETQYF

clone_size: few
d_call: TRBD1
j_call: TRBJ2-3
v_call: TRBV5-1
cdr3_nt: TGCGCCAGCAGCTTAAGACAGGGGAACACAGATACGCAGTATTTT
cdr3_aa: CASSLRQGNTDTQYF

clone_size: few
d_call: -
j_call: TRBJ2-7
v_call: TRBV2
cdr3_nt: TGTGCCAGCAGGGCCAATTACGAGCAGTACTTC
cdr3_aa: CASRANYEQYF

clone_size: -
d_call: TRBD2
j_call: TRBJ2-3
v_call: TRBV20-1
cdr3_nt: TGCAGTGCTGCTCCACTAGCGGGAGCGGGTGATACGCAGTATTTT
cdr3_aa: CSAAPLAGAGDTQYF

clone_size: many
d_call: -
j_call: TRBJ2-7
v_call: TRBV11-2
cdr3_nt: TGTGCCAGCAGCTTAGATTTTTCAGACCACTACGAGCAGTACTTC
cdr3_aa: CASSLDFSDHYEQYF

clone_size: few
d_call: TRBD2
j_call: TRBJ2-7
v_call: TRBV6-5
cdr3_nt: TGTGCCAGCACCCAAGCGGGAGTGAACGAGCAGTACTTC
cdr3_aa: CASTQAGVNEQYF

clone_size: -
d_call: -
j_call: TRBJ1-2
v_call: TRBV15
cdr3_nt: TGTGCCACCAGCAGAGAGGGCGGGAACTATGGCTACACCTTC
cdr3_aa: CATSREGGNYGYTF

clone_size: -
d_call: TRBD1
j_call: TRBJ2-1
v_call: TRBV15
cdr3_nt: TGTGCCACCAGCAGAGGAAATTGGGACAGGGGACATGAGCAGTTCTTC
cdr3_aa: CATSRGNWDRGHEQFF

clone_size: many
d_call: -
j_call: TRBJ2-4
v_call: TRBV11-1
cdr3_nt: TGTGCCAGCAGCTTCGACAGGGAGGAAGCCAAAAACATTCAGTACTTC
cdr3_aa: CASSFDREEAKNIQYF

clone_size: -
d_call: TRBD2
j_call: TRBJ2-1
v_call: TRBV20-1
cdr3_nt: TGCAGTGCACTCGGACTAGCGAGGACCTACAATGAGCAGTTCTTC
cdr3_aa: CSALGLARTYNEQFF

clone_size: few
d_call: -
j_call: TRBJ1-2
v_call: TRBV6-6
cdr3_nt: TGTGCCAGCATCCAGAGTGTAGCTAACTATGGCTACACCTTC
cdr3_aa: CASIQSVANYGYTF

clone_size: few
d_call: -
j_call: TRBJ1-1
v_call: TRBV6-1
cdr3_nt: TGTGCCAGCAGTGAGGTGCTTTCTGGGGGAGTGGGGACTGAAGCTTTCTTT
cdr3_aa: CASSEVLSGGVGTEAFF

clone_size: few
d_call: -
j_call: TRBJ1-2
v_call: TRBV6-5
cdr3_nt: TGTGCCAGCAGCCGATTCCCCCCAGACTATGGCTACACCTTC
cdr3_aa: CASSRFPPDYGYTF

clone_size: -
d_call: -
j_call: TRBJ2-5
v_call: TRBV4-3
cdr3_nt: TGCGCCAGCAGCCAAGGACCACCAGGCCCACAAGAGACCCAGTACTTC
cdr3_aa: CASSQGPPGPQETQYF

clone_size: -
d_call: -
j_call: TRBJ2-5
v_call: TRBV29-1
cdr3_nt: TGCAGCGCAAAGACCGGGAGCTCGGCCACGGAGACCCAGTACTTC
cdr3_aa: CSAKTGSSATETQYF